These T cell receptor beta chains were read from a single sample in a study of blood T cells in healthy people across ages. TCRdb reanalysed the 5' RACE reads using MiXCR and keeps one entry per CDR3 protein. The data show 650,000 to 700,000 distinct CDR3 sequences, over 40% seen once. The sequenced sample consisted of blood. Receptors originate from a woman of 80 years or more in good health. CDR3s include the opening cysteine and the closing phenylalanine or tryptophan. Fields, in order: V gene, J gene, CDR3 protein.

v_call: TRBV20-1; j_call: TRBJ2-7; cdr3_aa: CSASTGLVSYEQYF
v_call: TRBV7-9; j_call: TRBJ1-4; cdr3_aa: CASSSGGGTTNEKLFF
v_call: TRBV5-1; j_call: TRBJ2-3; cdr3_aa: CASSAELGVQYF
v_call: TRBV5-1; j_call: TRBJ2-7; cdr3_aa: CASSSGTGSDEQYF
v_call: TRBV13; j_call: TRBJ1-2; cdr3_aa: CASSMDRGYYGYTF
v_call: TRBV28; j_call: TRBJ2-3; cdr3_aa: CASTIGLARNTQYF
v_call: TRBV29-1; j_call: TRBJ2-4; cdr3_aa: CSVETGGSAKNIQYF
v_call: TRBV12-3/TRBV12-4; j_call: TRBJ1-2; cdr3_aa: CASSLGTAHYGYTF
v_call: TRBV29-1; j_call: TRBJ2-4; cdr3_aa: CSVRQALAKNIQYF
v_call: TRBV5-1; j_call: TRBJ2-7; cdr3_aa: CASSTMTGSSSYEQYF
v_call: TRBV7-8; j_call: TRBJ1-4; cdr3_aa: CASSRGRASYEKLFF
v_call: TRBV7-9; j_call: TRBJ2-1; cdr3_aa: CASSFIVGEQFF
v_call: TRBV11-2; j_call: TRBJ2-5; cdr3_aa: CASSSYDRGYQETQYF
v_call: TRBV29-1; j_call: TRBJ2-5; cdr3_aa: CSVVTGIQETQYF
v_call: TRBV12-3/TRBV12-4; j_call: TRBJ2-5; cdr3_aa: CASSKREGGETQYF
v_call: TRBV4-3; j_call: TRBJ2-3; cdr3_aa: CASSQDRRQAGTDTQYF
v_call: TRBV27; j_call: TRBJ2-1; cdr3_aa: CASSLPYGISYNEQFF
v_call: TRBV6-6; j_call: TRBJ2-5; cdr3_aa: CASSYSQLAGETQYF
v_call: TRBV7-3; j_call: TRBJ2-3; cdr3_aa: CASSTTQGDTQYF
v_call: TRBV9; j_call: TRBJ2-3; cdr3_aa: CASGRVSTDTQYF
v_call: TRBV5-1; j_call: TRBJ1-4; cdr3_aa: CASSLSVFEKLFF
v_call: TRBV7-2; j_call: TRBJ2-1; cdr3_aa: CASSTTTSVRVEQFF
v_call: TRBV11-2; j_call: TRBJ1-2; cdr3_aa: CASSLDPFGYTF
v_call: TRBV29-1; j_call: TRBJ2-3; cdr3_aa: CSAGGVADTQYF
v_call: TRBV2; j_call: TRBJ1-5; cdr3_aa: CASADLGTSQPQHF
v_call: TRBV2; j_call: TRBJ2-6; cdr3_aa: CASRGWTGGTGANVLTF
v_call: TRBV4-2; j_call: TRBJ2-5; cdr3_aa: CASSPKDSQETQYF
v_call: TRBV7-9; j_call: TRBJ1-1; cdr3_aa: CASSLAPPTEAFF
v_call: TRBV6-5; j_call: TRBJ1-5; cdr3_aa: CASSYTVDQPQHF
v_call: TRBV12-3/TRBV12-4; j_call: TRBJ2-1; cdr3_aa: CASSKHGSGTYNEQFF
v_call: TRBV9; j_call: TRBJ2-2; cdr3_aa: CASSNLGHGELFF
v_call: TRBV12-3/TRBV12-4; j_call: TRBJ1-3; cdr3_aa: CASSPLSGNTIYF
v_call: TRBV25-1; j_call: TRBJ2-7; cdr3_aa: CASSETGGSYEQYF
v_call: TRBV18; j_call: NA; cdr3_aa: CASQIGGANEQYF
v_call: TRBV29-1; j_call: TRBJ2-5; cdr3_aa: CSVRLVGLKETQYF
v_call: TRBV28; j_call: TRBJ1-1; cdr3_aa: CASSLEAGRAFF
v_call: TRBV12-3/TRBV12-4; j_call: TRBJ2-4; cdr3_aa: CASTTAGGKNIQYF
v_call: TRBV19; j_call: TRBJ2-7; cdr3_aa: CASNAAGGSYEQYF
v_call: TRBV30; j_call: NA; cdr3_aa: CAWSPGSFDTEQYF
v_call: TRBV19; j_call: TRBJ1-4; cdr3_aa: CASSIGGTGAEKLFF